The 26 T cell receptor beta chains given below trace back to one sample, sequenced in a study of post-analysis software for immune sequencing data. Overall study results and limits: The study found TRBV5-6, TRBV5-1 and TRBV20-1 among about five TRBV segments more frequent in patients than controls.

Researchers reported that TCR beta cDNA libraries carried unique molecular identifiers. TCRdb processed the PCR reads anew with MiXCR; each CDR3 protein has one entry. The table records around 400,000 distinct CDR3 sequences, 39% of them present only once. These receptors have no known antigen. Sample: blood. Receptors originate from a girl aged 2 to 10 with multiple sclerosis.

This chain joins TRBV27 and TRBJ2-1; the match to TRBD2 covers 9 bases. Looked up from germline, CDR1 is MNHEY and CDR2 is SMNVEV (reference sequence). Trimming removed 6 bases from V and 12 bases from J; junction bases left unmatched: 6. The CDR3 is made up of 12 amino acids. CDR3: CASSLSGGRQFF. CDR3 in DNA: TGTGCCAGCAGCCTAAGCGGGGGGAGGCAGTTCTTC.

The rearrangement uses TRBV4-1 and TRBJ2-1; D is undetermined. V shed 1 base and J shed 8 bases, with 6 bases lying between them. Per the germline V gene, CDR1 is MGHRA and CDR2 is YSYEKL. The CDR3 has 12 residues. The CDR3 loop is CASSQGPDEQFF. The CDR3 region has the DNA TGCGCCAGCAGCCAAGGTCCCGATGAGCAGTTCTTC.

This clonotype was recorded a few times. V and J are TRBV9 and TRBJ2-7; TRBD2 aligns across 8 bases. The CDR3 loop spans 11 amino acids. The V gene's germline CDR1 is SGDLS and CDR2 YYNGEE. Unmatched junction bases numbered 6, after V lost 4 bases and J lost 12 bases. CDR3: CASSPGLAMYF. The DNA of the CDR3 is TGTGCCAGCAGCCCCGGACTAGCCATGTACTTC. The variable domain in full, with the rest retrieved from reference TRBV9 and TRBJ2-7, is DSGVTQTPKHLITATGQRVTLRCSPRSGDLSVYWYQQSLDQGLQFLIQYYNGEERAKGNILERFSAQQFPDLHSELNLSSLELGDSALYFCASSPGLAMYFGPGTRLTVT.

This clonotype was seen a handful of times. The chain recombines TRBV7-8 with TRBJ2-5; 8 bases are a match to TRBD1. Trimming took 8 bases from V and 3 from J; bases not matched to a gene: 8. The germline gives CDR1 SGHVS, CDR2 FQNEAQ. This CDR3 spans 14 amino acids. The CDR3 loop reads CASRQDREKETQYF. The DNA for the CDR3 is TGTGCCAGCCGCCAGGACAGGGAAAAAGAGACCCAGTACTTC.

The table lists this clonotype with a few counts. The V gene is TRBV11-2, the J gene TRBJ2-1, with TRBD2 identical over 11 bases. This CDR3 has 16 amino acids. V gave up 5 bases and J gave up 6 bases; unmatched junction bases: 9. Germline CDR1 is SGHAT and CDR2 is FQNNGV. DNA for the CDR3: TGTGCCAGCAGCCCTGGGCTAGGACTAGCGGGCAATGAGCAGTTCTTC. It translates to CASSPGLGLAGNEQFF.

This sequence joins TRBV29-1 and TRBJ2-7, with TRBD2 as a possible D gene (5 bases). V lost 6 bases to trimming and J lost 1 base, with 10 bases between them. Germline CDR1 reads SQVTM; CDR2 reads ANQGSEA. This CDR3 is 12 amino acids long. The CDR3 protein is CSVYGISYEQYF. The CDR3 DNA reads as TGCAGCGTGTACGGGATTTCCTACGAGCAGTACTTC.

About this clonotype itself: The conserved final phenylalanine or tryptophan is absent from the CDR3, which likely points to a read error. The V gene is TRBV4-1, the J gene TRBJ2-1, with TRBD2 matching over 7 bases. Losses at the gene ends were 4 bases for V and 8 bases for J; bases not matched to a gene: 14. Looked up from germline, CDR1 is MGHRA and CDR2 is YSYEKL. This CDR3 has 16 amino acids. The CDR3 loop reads CASSPPASGTHYEQFV. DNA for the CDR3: TGCGCCAGCAGCCCCCCCGCTAGCGGAACCCACTATGAGCAGTTCGTC.

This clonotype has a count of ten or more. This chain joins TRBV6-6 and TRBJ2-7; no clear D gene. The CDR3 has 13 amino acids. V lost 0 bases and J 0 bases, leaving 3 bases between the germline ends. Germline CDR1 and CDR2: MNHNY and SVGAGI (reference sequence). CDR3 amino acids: CASSYSSSYEQYF. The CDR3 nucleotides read TGTGCCAGCAGTTACTCGTCCTCCTACGAGCAGTACTTC.

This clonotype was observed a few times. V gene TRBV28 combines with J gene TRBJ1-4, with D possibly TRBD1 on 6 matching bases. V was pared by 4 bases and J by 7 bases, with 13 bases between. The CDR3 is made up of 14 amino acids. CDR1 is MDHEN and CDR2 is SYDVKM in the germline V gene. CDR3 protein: CASSSPGHGEKLFF. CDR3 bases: TGTGCCAGCAGTTCCCCGGGACATGGTGAAAAACTGTTTTTT.

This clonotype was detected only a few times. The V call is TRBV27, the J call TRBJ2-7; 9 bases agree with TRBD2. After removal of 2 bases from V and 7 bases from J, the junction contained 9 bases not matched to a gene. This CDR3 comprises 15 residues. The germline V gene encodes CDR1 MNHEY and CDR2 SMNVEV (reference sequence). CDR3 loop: CASSLRGLASREQYF. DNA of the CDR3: TGTGCCAGCAGTTTACGGGGACTAGCAAGTCGTGAGCAGTACTTC.

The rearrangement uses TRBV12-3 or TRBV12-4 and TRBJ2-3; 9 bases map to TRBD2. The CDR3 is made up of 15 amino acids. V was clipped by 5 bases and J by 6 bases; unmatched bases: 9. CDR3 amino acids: CASSPGTAGGDTQYF. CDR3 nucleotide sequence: TGTGCCAGCAGTCCGGGGACTGCGGGGGGGGATACGCAGTATTTT.

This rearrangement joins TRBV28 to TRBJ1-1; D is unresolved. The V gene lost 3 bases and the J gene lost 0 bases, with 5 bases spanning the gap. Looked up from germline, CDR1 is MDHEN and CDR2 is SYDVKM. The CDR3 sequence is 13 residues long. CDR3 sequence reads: CASSLILNTEAFF. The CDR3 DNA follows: TGTGCCAGCAGTTTGATATTGAACACTGAAGCTTTCTTT.

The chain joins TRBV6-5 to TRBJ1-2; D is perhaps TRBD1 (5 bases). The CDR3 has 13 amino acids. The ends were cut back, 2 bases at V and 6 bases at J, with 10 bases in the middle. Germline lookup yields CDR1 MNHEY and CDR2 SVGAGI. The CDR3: CASSYGGDDGYTF. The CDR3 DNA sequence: TGTGCCAGCAGTTACGGGGGGGATGATGGCTACACCTTC.

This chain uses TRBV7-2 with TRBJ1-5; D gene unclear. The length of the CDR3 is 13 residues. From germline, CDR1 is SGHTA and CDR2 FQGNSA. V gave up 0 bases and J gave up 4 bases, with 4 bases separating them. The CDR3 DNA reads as TGTGCCAGCAGCTTAGCCTTAAATCAGCCCCAGCATTTT. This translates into CASSLALNQPQHF.

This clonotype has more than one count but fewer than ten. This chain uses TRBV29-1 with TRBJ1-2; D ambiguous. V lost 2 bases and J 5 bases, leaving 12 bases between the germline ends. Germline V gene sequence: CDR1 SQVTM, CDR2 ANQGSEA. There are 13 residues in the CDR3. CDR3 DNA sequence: TGCAGCGTTGAATCGCTGCGGATATATGGCTACACCTTC. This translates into CSVESLRIYGYTF.

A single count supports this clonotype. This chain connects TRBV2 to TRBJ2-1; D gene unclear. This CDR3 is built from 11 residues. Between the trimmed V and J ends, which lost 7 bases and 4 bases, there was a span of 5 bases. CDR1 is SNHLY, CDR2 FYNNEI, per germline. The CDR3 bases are TGTGCCAGCATCGATTACAATGAGCAGTTCTTC. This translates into CASIDYNEQFF.

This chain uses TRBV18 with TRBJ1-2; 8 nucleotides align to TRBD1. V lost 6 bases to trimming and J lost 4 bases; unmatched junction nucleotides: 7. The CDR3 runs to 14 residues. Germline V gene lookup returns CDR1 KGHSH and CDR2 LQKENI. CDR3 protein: CASSNGQGGYGYTF. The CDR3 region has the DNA TGTGCCAGCTCTAACGGACAGGGTGGCTATGGCTACACCTTC.

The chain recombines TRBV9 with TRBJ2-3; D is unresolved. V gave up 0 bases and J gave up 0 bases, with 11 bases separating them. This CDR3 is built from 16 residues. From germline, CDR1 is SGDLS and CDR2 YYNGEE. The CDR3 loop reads CASSVGSATSTDTQYF. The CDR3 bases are TGTGCCAGCAGCGTAGGAAGCGCCACTAGCACAGATACGCAGTATTTT.

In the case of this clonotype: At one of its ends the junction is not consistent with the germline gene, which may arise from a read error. DNA for the CDR3: TGCGCCAGCAGCCACTTGGACCTTAATGAAAAACTGTTTTTT. Amino acids: CASSHLDLNEKLFF. The chain links TRBV14 to TRBJ1-4; unclear D gene. CDR3 length: 14 amino acids. CDR1 and CDR2 from the germline V gene are SGHDN and FVKESK.

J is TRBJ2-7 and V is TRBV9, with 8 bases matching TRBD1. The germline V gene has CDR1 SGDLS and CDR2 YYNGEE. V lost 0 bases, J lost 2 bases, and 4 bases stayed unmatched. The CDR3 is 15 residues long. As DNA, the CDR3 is TGTGCCAGCAGCGTAGGACAGGGGTTTACCTACGAGCAGTACTTC. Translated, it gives CASSVGQGFTYEQYF.

This CDR3 is CASSQEDSPQGYTF. The CDR3 DNA follows: TGCGCCAGCAGCCAAGAGGACAGCCCTCAAGGCTACACCTTC. The chain links TRBV4-1 to TRBJ1-2; D is possibly TRBD1 (6 bases). Trimming left V 0 bases short and J 8 bases short, with 13 bases between. The germline CDR1 and CDR2 sequences are MGHRA and YSYEKL. This CDR3 spans 14 amino acids.

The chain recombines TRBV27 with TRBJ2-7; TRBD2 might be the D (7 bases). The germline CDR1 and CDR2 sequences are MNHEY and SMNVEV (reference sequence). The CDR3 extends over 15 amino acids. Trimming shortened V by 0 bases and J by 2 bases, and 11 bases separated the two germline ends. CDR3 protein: CASSLSWGGTYEQYF. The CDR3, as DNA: TGTGCCAGCAGTTTATCGTGGGGGGGCACCTACGAGCAGTACTTC.

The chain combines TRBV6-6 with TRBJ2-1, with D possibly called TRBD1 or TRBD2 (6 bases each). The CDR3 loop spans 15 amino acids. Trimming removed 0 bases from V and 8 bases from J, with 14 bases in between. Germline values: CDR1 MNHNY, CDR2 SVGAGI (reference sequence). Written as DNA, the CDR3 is TGTGCCAGCAGTTACTCTAGCAACGGGGGCCATGAGCAGTTCTTC. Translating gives CASSYSSNGGHEQFF.

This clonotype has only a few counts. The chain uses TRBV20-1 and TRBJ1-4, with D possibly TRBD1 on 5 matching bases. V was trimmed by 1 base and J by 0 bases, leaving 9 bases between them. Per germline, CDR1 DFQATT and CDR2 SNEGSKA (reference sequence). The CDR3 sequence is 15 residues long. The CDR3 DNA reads TGCAGTGCTAGAGGGGACGGTGCAACTAATGAAAAACTGTTTTTT. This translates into CSARGDGATNEKLFF.

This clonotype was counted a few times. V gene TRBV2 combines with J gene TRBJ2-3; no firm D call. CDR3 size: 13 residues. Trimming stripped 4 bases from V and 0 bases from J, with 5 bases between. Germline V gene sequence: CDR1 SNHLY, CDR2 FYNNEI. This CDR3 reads CASSAQSTDTQYF. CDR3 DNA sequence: TGTGCCAGCAGTGCGCAGAGCACAGATACGCAGTATTTT. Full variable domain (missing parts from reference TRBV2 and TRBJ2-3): EPEVTQTPSHQVTQMGQEVILRCVPISNHLYFYWYRQILGQKVEFLVSFYNNEISEKSEIFDDQFSVERPDGSNFTLKIRSTKLEDSAMYFCASSAQSTDTQYFGPGTRLTVL.

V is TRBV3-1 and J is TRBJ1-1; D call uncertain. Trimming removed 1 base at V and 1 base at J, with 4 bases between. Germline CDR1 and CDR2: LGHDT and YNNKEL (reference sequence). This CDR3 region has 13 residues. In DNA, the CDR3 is TGTGCCAGCAGCCAAGTCCCGAACACTGAAGCTTTCTTT. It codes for CASSQVPNTEAFF.